Listed here are 17 T cell receptor beta chains from one sample, sequenced in a study of blood T cells in healthy people across ages. The second PCR ran roughly 6 to 12 cycles with a sample-barcoded 5' primer and J-beta primers. Using its own MiXCR run on the 5' RACE reads, TCRdb lists one record per CDR3 protein. Among roughly 800,000 distinct CDR3 sequences, roughly 25% were seen once, and the ten largest hold 9.4%. These same data were also listed under a study on T cells of mothers and their children.

What was sequenced was blood. The receptors derive from a boy aged 5-17 years in good health.

This clonotype was detected only a few times. The chain joins TRBV10-3 to TRBJ2-5, with TRBD1 identical over 7 bases. The closer fit of TRBJ2-7 to the DNA end suggests the J call may be wrong. Per the germline V gene, CDR1 is ENHRY and CDR2 is SYGVKD. The CDR3 extends over 14 amino acids. The CDR3 DNA follows: TGTGCCATCGGAAGACAGGGTTCCCTGGACGAGCAGTACTTC. Its protein is CAIGRQGSLDEQYF.

This clonotype turned up a few times. Here the CDR3 DNA reads TGTGCCAGCAGCAAAGGGACAGGGGGCGTTGAAGATGGCTACACCTTC. The encoded protein is CASSKGTGGVEDGYTF. This chain connects TRBV12-3 or TRBV12-4 to TRBJ1-2; 12 positions agree with TRBD1. Losses at the gene ends were 6 bases for V and 6 bases for J; bases not matched to a gene: 11. This CDR3 region has 16 residues.

This chain connects TRBV15 to TRBJ2-3; TRBD1 is a possible D gene (6 bases). The germline V and J ends were trimmed by 9 bases and 2 bases, with 12 bases remaining between them. Per germline, CDR1 LNHNV and CDR2 YYDKDF (reference sequence). The CDR3 runs to 13 residues. The CDR3 DNA sequence: TGTGCCACAATTGGACAGACCACAGATACGCAGTATTTT. Protein sequence: CATIGQTTDTQYF.

J is TRBJ1-4 and V is TRBV12-3 or TRBV12-4, with a possible D match to TRBD1 (5 bases). The CDR3 contains 14 residues. The V end was cut by 1 base, the J end by 6 bases, with 9 bases between. The DNA for the CDR3 is TGTGCCAGCAGTTTAGTGGGGGGTTATGAAAAACTGTTTTTT. It yields the protein CASSLVGGYEKLFF.

The rearrangement links TRBV5-6 to TRBJ2-5; D uncertain. The CDR3 has 12 residues. Trimming cost V 0 bases and J 11 bases, with 11 bases left between them. Per germline, CDR1 SGHDT and CDR2 YYEEEE. The CDR3 protein is CASSLVSGEQYF. The CDR3 region has the DNA TGTGCCAGCAGCTTGGTTAGTGGAGAGCAGTACTTC. The whole variable domain, filled in from reference TRBV5-6 and TRBJ2-5, reads DAGVTQSPTHLIKTRGQQVTLRCSPKSGHDTVSWYQQALGQGPQFIFQYYEEEERQRGNFPDRFSGHQFPNYSSELNVNALLLGDSALYLCASSLVSGEQYFGPGTRLLVL.

V usage is TRBV14 and J usage is TRBJ2-1, with TRBD2 matching over 10 bases. The CDR3 extends over 17 amino acids. Germline CDR1 SGHDN, CDR2 FVKESK. Trimming cost V 4 bases and J 2 bases; bases outside gene matches: 8. The CDR3 region is CASSRASGRQPYNEQFF. In nucleotides, the CDR3 is TGTGCCAGCAGCCGGGCTAGCGGGAGACAACCCTACAATGAGCAGTTCTTC.

V gene TRBV7-8 combines with J gene TRBJ2-7, with D unclear. V lost 4 bases to trimming and J lost 6 bases, with 22 bases between them. The CDR3 sequence is 16 residues long. Germline loops: CDR1 SGHVS, CDR2 FQNEAQ. CDR3 protein: CASSYAHVDMVREQYF. DNA for the CDR3: TGTGCCAGCAGCTACGCACACGTCGATATGGTGCGCGAGCAGTACTTC.

This clonotype appeared a few times. This chain links TRBV29-1 with TRBJ2-5; TRBD2 is a possible D gene (5 bases). Germline V CDR1 and CDR2: SQVTM, ANQGSEA. This CDR3 region has 11 residues. Trimming removed 8 bases from V and 5 bases from J, with 12 bases in between. CDR3: CSPSSGETQYF. The DNA for the CDR3 is TGCAGCCCTTCATCGGGGGAGACCCAGTACTTC.

V is TRBV6-2 or TRBV6-3 and J is TRBJ2-5; D is unclear. The V end lost 4 bases, the J end lost 4 bases, and 13 bases lay between the germline ends. This CDR3 has 14 amino acids. Germline CDR1 MNHEY, CDR2 SVGEGT. The CDR3 region is CASSFNLEPETQYF. The DNA of the CDR3 is TGTGCCAGCAGTTTTAACCTGGAGCCAGAGACCCAGTACTTC.

As for this clonotype: One end of the junction fails to match germline, which may point to a read error. V gene TRBV11-2 combines with J gene TRBJ2-2; 10 bases line up with TRBD1. There are 16 residues in the CDR3. Germline values: CDR1 SGHAT, CDR2 FQNNGV. CDR3 sequence: CASSYRIGTGAGELLF. In DNA form, the CDR3 reads TGTGCCAGCAGCTACCGTATCGGGACAGGGGCCGGGGAGCTGCTTTTT.

The chain is built from TRBV4-1 and TRBJ1-1; 8 bases are shared with TRBD1. V dropped 7 bases and J dropped 1; count of bases not matched to a gene: 5. This CDR3 is built from 14 residues. CDR1 is MGHRA and CDR2 is YSYEKL in the germline V gene. The DNA for the CDR3 is TGCGCCAGCAAACCAGGGGGCCAGAACACTGAAGCTTTCTTT. Translated, it gives CASKPGGQNTEAFF.

There are a few counts of this clonotype. One end of the junction is discordant with germline, which a read error may explain. The J gene is TRBJ2-3, the V gene TRBV7-7; 9 bases align to TRBD1. The CDR3 is made up of 15 amino acids. The germline gives CDR1 SSHAT, CDR2 FNYEAQ (reference sequence). CDR3: CASSTGTGRTDTQYF. The CDR3 nucleotides read TGTGCTAGCAGCACCGGGACAGGGAGGACAGATACGCAGTATTTT.

V is TRBV28 and J is TRBJ2-7; the match to TRBD1 covers 7 bases. The CDR3 is 15 amino acids. Germline V gene data show CDR1 as MDHEN and CDR2 as SYDVKM. V lost 0 bases to trimming and J lost 4 bases; unmatched junction nucleotides: 6. This CDR3 is CASSLWSRGYYEQYF. For the CDR3, the DNA is TGTGCCAGCAGTTTATGGTCCAGGGGGTATTACGAGCAGTACTTC. Full variable domain (outside the CDR3, taken from reference TRBV28 and TRBJ2-7): DVKVTQSSRYLVKRTGEKVFLECVQDMDHENMFWYRQDPGLGLRLIYFSYDVKMKEKGDIPEGYSVSREKKERFSLILESASTNQTSMYLCASSLWSRGYYEQYFGPGTRLTVT.

The chain combines TRBV19 with TRBJ2-1, with TRBD2 identical over 7 bases. CDR3 length: 13 residues. V trimming: 5 bases; J trimming: 3 bases; junction bases outside the gene matches: 1. CDR1 LNHDA and CDR2 SQIVND come from the germline V gene (reference sequence). The CDR3 reads CASSQRDYNEQFF. The CDR3 coding sequence is TGTGCCAGTAGTCAGCGGGACTACAATGAGCAGTTCTTC.

This chain links TRBV28 with TRBJ2-7; possibly TRBD2 for D (6 bases). CDR3 size: 13 residues. Trimming removed 7 bases at V and 3 bases at J, with 13 bases between. The germline V gene has CDR1 MDHEN and CDR2 SYDVKM. The CDR3 DNA reads TGTGCCAGCAAGACGGGAGATGTCTACGAGCAGTACTTC. Its protein product is CASKTGDVYEQYF.

The chain uses TRBV9 and TRBJ2-5; D uncertain. This CDR3 region has 15 residues. The V end lost 0 bases, the J end lost 2 bases, and 11 bases lay between the germline ends. CDR1 is SGDLS and CDR2 is YYNGEE in the germline V gene. CDR3 residues: CASSVDGEKQETQYF. CDR3 in DNA: TGTGCCAGCAGCGTAGATGGGGAAAAACAAGAGACCCAGTACTTC. The full variable domain, rest sourced from reference TRBV9 and TRBJ2-5, is DSGVTQTPKHLITATGQRVTLRCSPRSGDLSVYWYQQSLDQGLQFLIQYYNGEERAKGNILERFSAQQFPDLHSELNLSSLELGDSALYFCASSVDGEKQETQYFGPGTRLLVL.

The rearrangement links TRBV5-1 to TRBJ2-1; 11 bases fit TRBD2. The V gene end was trimmed by 4 bases and the J gene end by 2 bases; junction bases not matched to a gene: 11. This CDR3 comprises 18 residues. Germline V gene lookup returns CDR1 SGHRS and CDR2 YFSETQ. The CDR3, as DNA: TGCGCCAGCAGCCCCGGGGCTAGCGGGGGGCTAACCTACAATGAGCAGTTCTTC. It is translated as CASSPGASGGLTYNEQFF.